Detailed here is one TCR beta chain. Its antigen is currently unknown. The PCR employed 60 Vbeta primers together with 13 Jbeta primers. Measured with immunoSEQ multiplex PCR; TCRdb has only the in-frame clones, and not every one. The sample comprises about 200,000 clones, approximately 79% of which are singletons, and around 4.3% rests with the top ten. The sample originates from a study of cytomegalovirus exposure and HLA in healthy donors. Study conclusions and caveats: TCR beta V- and J-gene trimming, according to a later analysis, was linked to a missense DCLRE1C variant. Highly shared variants forming one cluster were likely a sequencing artifact. Upon later analysis, TCR association rates were observed to vary by HLA locus, being highest for DRB1 and lowest for HLA-C.

The CDR3 loop spans 15 amino acids. V lost 0 bases and J lost 0, with 10 bases in between. Germline V gene lookup returns CDR1 SGDLS and CDR2 YYNGEE. The sequence derives from a woman aged 25 to 45 in good health and CMV-seropositive. The sequenced sample consisted of PBMCs. The J gene is TRBJ2-7, the V gene TRBV9, with D possibly being TRBD1 (6 bases). DNA of the CDR3: TGTGCCAGCAGCGTAGGCGCAGGGGTCTCCTACGAGCAGTACTTC. Its translation is CASSVGAGVSYEQYF.